These 15 T cell receptor beta chains originate from one sample sequenced in a study of cytomegalovirus exposure and HLA in healthy donors. Researchers ran the PCR with 60 Vbeta and 13 Jbeta primers. Sequencing used immunoSEQ multiplex PCR; TCRdb keeps in-frame clones, though not all of them. The sample carries 110,000 to 150,000 clones, 79% recorded once. The specimen was PBMCs. The receptors here all came from a female donor in good health and CMV-seronegative.

J is TRBJ2-1 and V is TRBV27, with D possibly being TRBD2 (6 bases). V was shortened by 6 bases and J by 3 bases, with 12 bases between the two germline ends. Germline-derived CDR1 and CDR2 are MNHEY and SMNVEV (reference sequence). The CDR3 contains 14 residues. DNA of the CDR3: TGTGCCAGCAGGCGCGGGATCAACTACAATGAGCAGTTCTTC. Its translation: CASRRGINYNEQFF.

This chain connects TRBV9 to TRBJ2-7; 11 bases match TRBD1. J gave up 6 bases and V 4 bases, and 3 bases lay outside the gene matches. The CDR3 is made up of 13 amino acids. The V gene's germline CDR1 is SGDLS and CDR2 YYNGEE. The CDR3 reads CASSMGQGGEQYF. The CDR3 bases are TGTGCCAGCAGCATGGGACAGGGGGGCGAGCAGTACTTC.

The rearrangement uses TRBV7-8 and TRBJ2-7; D remains ambiguous. The length of the CDR3 is 14 residues. Germline CDR1 is SGHVS and CDR2 is FQNEAQ. V lost 5 bases, J lost 3 bases, and 14 bases lay in between. In nucleotides, the CDR3 is TGTGCCAGCAGCACCGGTATATACGACTACGAGCAGTACTTC. Amino acids: CASSTGIYDYEQYF.

V usage is TRBV4-1 and J usage is TRBJ2-1, with TRBD2 as a possible D gene (6 bases). V lost 0 bases and J 11 bases, leaving 11 bases between the germline ends. Germline V gene data show CDR1 as MGHRA and CDR2 as YSYEKL. The CDR3 sequence is 13 residues long. CDR3 region: CASSQDAAGQQFF. In DNA form, the CDR3 reads TGCGCCAGCAGCCAAGATGCGGCGGGACAGCAGTTCTTC.

The V call is TRBV5-8, the J call TRBJ2-1; 7 positions match TRBD1. V lost 4 bases, J lost 15 bases, and 13 bases stayed unmatched. CDR3 size: 13 residues. In germline, CDR1 is SGHTS, CDR2 YDEGEE. The CDR3 protein is CASSGGQVVKVFF. The CDR3 DNA follows: TGTGCCAGCAGCGGCGGACAGGTCGTAAAGGTGTTCTTC.

The chain links TRBV19 to TRBJ2-2; TRBD1 is a possible D gene (6 bases). Germline V gene lookup returns CDR1 LNHDA and CDR2 SQIVND (reference sequence). Trimming took 6 bases from V and 0 from J, leaving 14 bases between them. The CDR3 runs 16 residues. The chain's CDR3 is CASRTWTASNTGELFF. CDR3 bases: TGTGCCAGTAGGACTTGGACAGCCTCGAACACCGGGGAGCTGTTTTTT.

This sequence joins TRBV6-6 and TRBJ2-3; 7 nucleotides align to TRBD1. The junction had 8 bases not matched to a gene; V was cut back by 5 bases and J by 3 bases. Looked up from germline, CDR1 is MNHNY and CDR2 is SVGAGI (reference sequence). The CDR3 contains 15 residues. The CDR3 protein is CASSNRQGWTDTQYF. CDR3 bases: TGTGCCAGCAGTAACCGACAGGGTTGGACAGATACGCAGTATTTT.

V gene TRBV10-3 combines with J gene TRBJ2-7; TRBD1 might be the D (5 bases). This CDR3 has 14 residues. Germline lookup yields CDR1 ENHRY and CDR2 SYGVKD. Trimming cost V 8 bases and J 5 bases, with 19 bases left between them. The DNA of the CDR3 is TGTGCCATCCAGGGCGCGGTAGGGTCCCACGAGCAGTACTTC. This sequence encodes CAIQGAVGSHEQYF.

There are a few counts of this clone. The chain couples TRBV4-3 to TRBJ1-1, with unresolved D. The V gene lost 1 base and the J gene lost 0 bases, with 6 bases spanning the gap. The CDR3 is made up of 14 amino acids. Germline CDR1 is LGHNA and CDR2 is YSLEER. CDR3 nucleotides: TGCGCCAGCAGCCAAGTACACCTGAACACTGAAGCTTTCTTT. Translated: CASSQVHLNTEAFF.

The CDR3 sequence: CASRVAGGYNEQFF. CDR3 coding DNA: TGTGCCAGCAGAGTAGCGGGAGGGTACAATGAGCAGTTCTTC. The chain recombines TRBV27 with TRBJ2-1; 11 nucleotides align to TRBD2. Looked up from germline, CDR1 is MNHEY and CDR2 is SMNVEV (reference sequence). The CDR3 loop spans 14 amino acids. Losses at the gene ends were 6 bases for V and 4 bases for J; bases not matched to a gene: 2.

The rearrangement joins TRBV30 to TRBJ1-6; D remains unclear. Between the trimmed V and J ends, which lost 6 bases and 11 bases, there was a span of 14 bases. The CDR3 has 12 residues. Germline assignment: CDR1 GTSNPN and CDR2 SVGIG (reference sequence). The DNA for the CDR3 is TGTGCCTGCGATGAGGGCAACCCACCCCTCCACTTT. It yields the protein CACDEGNPPLHF.

This rearrangement joins TRBV30 to TRBJ2-7, with 9 positions matching TRBD1. Germline V gene sequence: CDR1 GTSNPN, CDR2 SVGIG (reference sequence). Trimming removed 2 bases from V and 3 bases from J; junction bases left unmatched: 2. The CDR3 totals 13 residues. CDR3 protein: CAWSKDRGYEQYF. The CDR3 nucleotides read TGTGCCTGGAGTAAGGACAGGGGCTACGAGCAGTACTTC.

This chain uses TRBV7-3 with TRBJ1-1, with TRBD1 as a possible D gene (6 bases). This CDR3 is built from 13 residues. Germline CDR1 is SGHTA and CDR2 is FQGTGA. The V and J ends lost 1 base and 8 bases respectively, with 11 bases between them. CDR3 in DNA: TGTGCCAGCAGCTTAAGGCACGGACAGGAAGCTTTCTTT. Amino acid sequence: CASSLRHGQEAFF.

This sequence joins TRBV11-2 and TRBJ2-1; TRBD1 matches at 8 bases. The CDR3 is made up of 15 amino acids. The germline V gene has CDR1 SGHAT and CDR2 FQNNGV. With V trimmed by 4 bases and J by 3 bases, 5 bases remained unmatched. Written as DNA, the CDR3 is TGTGCCAGCAGCTCCGACAGGGGACTCTACAATGAGCAGTTCTTC. Amino acids: CASSSDRGLYNEQFF.

The chain is built from TRBV19 and TRBJ2-5, with TRBD2 matching 12 bases. Germline V gene sequence: CDR1 LNHDA, CDR2 SQIVND (reference sequence). Germline trimming cut 6 bases from V and 1 base from J; bases unmatched to any gene: 3. The CDR3 runs 15 residues. The CDR3 nucleotides are TGTGCCAGTAGCCTACTAGCGGGGGGCCAAGAGACCCAGTACTTC. Translation: CASSLLAGGQETQYF.